Listed below are T cell receptor beta chains from one sample, sequenced in a study of OX40 agonist ivuxolimab in advanced cancers. The protocol was immunoSEQ multiplex PCR, while the TCRdb copy is restricted to in-frame clones and leaves out a portion. The sample has 66,000 or so clones; 60% to 80% are singletons. The source material was CD4+ or CD8+ T cells sorted from blood, sampled in a trial of the OX40 agonist ivuxolimab. The receptor source for this set is an adult with an advanced solid tumor such as melanoma, head and neck, liver or kidney cancer. The CDR3 runs from the conserved cysteine through the conserved F or W. A D gene is named only where the DNA matches it firmly.

v_call	j_call	d_call	cdr3_length	cdr3_aa
TRBV7-3	TRBJ1-2	-	15	CASSLEAGRIGGYTF
TRBV7-6	TRBJ2-7	-	12	CASSHRSNEQYF
TRBV11-1	TRBJ2-7	-	15	CASSLGGQGRYEQYF
TRBV27	TRBJ2-2	-	12	CASSSHTGELFF
TRBV6-4	TRBJ2-1	TRBD1	13	CASSAVGTDEQFF
TRBV20-1	TRBJ2-7	-	11	CSASRVYEQYF
TRBV5-1	TRBJ2-5	TRBD2	13	CASSQGLAETQYF
TRBV5-6	TRBJ1-1	-	13	CASSLAPPGEAFF
TRBV12-5	TRBJ2-3	-	12	CASGLVPDTQYF
TRBV7-8	TRBJ2-7	TRBD1	13	CASKRGTAHEQYF
TRBV10-3	TRBJ2-2	TRBD2	17	CAISDEALAGVYGELFF
TRBV6-5	TRBJ2-5	TRBD1	15	CASRNPTGGIETQYF
TRBV5-6	TRBJ2-5	-	19	CASSLQVWIRGRRQETQYF
TRBV30	TRBJ2-5	TRBD1	12	CAFRTGGETQYF
TRBV7-8	TRBJ2-2	-	14	CASSLYREAGELFF
TRBV7-9	TRBJ2-3	-	13	CASSPYSTDTQYF
TRBV4-1	TRBJ1-1	TRBD1	15	CASSQGVRDRVEAFF
TRBV6-4	TRBJ2-2	-	16	CASSAEGPPNTGELFF
TRBV19	TRBJ2-5	TRBD2	13	CASAGDGAETQYF
TRBV18	TRBJ1-1	-	15	CASSPPTGANTEAFF
TRBV7-8	TRBJ1-2	TRBD1	14	CASSLAQGVGGYTF
TRBV19	TRBJ2-3	TRBD1	20	CASSMTGPGSTLSSTDTQYF
TRBV10-3	TRBJ1-6	-	15	CAISESRGQNSPLHF
TRBV6-1	TRBJ1-1	-	10	CASILSEAFF
TRBV10-3	TRBJ1-1	-	16	CAISGKPGQMNTEAFF
TRBV9	TRBJ2-3	TRBD2	16	CASSILAEPSTDTQYF
TRBV13	TRBJ1-2	TRBD1	14	CASSRGQAVYGYTF
TRBV30	TRBJ2-2	TRBD2	19	CAWSDRGLAFRLSTGELFF
TRBV5-1	TRBJ1-2	-	14	CASSPYSANYGYTF
TRBV28	TRBJ1-2	-	11	CASGTNYGYTF
TRBV5-6	TRBJ1-2	TRBD1	16	CASTPRAGGEYGGYTF
TRBV6-1	TRBJ2-5	TRBD2	19	CASSDASGGPLRFQETQYF
TRBV7-9	TRBJ1-1	TRBD1	14	CASSSRTGDTEAFF
TRBV7-9	TRBJ2-7	-	13	CASSQAGTYEQYF
TRBV6-5	TRBJ1-2	TRBD1	16	CASSLSGTGTNYGYTF
TRBV13	TRBJ2-1	-	14	CASSLVWLHNEQFF
TRBV2	TRBJ2-7	TRBD2	13	CASRERGNGEQYF
TRBV28	TRBJ2-7	-	12	CASTSPGGSGYF
TRBV14	TRBJ2-3	-	15	CASSRGLLWRDTQYF
TRBV18	TRBJ2-5	TRBD1	16	CASSPRPDRGGETQYF
TRBV29-1	TRBJ2-2	-	12	CSVPDATGELFF
TRBV11-3	TRBJ2-2	-	17	CASSLDRLVGNTGELFF
TRBV19	TRBJ1-1	TRBD1	13	CASSSTGETEAFF
TRBV7-2	TRBJ1-5	TRBD1	15	CASSSGQSTNQPQHF
TRBV7-2	TRBJ2-7	-	14	CASSSSGQTYEQYF
TRBV30	TRBJ1-1	-	13	CAWRSRGNTEAFF
TRBV15	TRBJ2-5	-	14	CATSRVMGQETQYF
TRBV11-2	TRBJ2-7	-	16	CASSLDSTTASYEQYF
TRBV2	TRBJ2-6	-	16	CASSDLGVSGANVLTF
TRBV6-1	TRBJ2-1	-	15	CASRVLLTSYNEQFF
TRBV10-3	TRBJ2-3	TRBD2	16	CAVSTSGGATRDTQYF
TRBV9	TRBJ2-7	TRBD1	14	CASSVGDSFYEQYF
TRBV6-6	TRBJ1-5	-	14	CASLGGASNQPQHF
TRBV19	TRBJ1-5	-	12	CASSTYTQPQHF